This T cell receptor beta chain was identified in a study of monozygotic twins with inflammatory bowel disease. For each CDR3 protein, TCRdb gives one entry from its re-call of the 5' RACE reads, without DNA. This sample's clone table lists about 160,000 distinct CDR3 sequences. The germline gives CDR1 SNHLY, CDR2 FYNNEI. The CDR3 extends over 13 amino acids. This chain joins TRBV2 and TRBJ1-5. Sequences were obtained from blood. The receptor was isolated from a human donor with ulcerative colitis or Crohn's disease, or a healthy co-twin of an affected twin (not recorded which). The CDR3 spells CASSAFFSQPQHF.